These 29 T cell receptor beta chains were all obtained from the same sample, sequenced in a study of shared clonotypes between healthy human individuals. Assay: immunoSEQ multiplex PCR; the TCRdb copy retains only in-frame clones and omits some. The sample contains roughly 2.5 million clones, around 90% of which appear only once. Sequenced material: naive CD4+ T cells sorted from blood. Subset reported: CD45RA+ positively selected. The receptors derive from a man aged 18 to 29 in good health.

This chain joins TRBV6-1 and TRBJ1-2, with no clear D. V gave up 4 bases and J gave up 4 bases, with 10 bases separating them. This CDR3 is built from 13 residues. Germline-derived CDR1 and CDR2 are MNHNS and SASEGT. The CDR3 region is CASSVSGSYGYTF. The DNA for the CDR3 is TGTGCCAGCAGTGTATCCGGGAGCTATGGCTACACCTTC.

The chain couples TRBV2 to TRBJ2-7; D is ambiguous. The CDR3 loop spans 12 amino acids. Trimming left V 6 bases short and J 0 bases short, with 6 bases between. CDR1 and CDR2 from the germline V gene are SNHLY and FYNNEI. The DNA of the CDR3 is TGTGCCAGCAGGTTGCACTCCTACGAGCAGTACTTC. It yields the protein CASRLHSYEQYF.

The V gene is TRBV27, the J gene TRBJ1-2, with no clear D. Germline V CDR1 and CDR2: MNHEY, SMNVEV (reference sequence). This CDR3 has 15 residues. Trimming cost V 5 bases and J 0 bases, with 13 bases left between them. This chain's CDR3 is CASSPRTPANYGYTF. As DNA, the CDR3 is TGTGCCAGCAGTCCACGGACGCCGGCTAACTATGGCTACACCTTC.

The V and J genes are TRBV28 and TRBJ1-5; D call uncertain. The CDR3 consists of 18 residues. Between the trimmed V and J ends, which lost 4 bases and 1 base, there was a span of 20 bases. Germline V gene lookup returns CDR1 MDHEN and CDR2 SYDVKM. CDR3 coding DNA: TGTGCCAGCAGTTCCTATACTTGGACTAGAGGAAGCAATCAGCCCCAGCATTTT. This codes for CASSSYTWTRGSNQPQHF.

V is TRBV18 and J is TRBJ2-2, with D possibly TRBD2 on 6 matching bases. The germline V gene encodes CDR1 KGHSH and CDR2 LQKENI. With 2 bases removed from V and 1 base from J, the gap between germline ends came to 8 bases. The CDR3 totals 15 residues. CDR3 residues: CASSPTAGNTGELFF. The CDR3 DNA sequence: TGTGCCAGCTCACCAACAGCGGGGAACACCGGGGAGCTGTTTTTT.

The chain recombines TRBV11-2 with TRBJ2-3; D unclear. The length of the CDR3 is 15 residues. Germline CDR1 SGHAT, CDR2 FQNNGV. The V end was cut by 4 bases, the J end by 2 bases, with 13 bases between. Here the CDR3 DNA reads TGTGCCAGCAGCTCACAGTCCTTTACCACAGATACGCAGTATTTT. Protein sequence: CASSSQSFTTDTQYF.

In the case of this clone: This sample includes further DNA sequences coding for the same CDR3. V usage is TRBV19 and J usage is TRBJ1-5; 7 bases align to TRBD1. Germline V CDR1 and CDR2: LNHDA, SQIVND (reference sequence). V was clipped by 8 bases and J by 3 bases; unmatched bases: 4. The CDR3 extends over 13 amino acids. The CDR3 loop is CASRDRLNQPQHF. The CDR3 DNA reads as TGTGCCAGTCGGGACAGACTCAATCAGCCCCAGCATTTT.

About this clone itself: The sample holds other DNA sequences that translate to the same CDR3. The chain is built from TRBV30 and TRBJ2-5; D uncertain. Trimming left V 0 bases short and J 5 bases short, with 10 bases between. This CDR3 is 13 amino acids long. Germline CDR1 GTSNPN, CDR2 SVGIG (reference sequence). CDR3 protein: CAWSVGLIETQYF. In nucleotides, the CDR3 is TGTGCCTGGAGTGTAGGGCTGATCGAGACCCAGTACTTC.

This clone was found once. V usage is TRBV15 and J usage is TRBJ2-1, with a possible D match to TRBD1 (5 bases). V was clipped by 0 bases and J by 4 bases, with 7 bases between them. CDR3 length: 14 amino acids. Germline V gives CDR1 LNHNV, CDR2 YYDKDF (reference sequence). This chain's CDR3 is CATSRDTGYNEQFF. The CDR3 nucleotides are TGTGCCACCAGCAGAGATACAGGTTACAATGAGCAGTTCTTC.

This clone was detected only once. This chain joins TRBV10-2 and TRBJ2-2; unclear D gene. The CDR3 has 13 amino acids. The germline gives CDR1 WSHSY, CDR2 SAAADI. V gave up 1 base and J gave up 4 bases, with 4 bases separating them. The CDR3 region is CASSELSTGELFF. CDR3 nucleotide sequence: TGCGCCAGCAGTGAGTTGAGCACCGGGGAGCTGTTTTTT.

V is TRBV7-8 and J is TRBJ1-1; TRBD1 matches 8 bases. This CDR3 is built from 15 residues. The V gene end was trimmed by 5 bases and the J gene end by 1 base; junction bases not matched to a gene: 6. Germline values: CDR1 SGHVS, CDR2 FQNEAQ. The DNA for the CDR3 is TGTGCCAGCAGCCCGAGACAGGGGCCGAACACTGAAGCTTTCTTT. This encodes CASSPRQGPNTEAFF.

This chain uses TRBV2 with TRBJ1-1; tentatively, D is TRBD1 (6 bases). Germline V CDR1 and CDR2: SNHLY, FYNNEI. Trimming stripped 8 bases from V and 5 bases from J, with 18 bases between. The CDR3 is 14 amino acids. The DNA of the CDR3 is TGTGCCAGCCAGTGGGGGCGGACGCAGACTGAAGCTTTCTTT. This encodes CASQWGRTQTEAFF.

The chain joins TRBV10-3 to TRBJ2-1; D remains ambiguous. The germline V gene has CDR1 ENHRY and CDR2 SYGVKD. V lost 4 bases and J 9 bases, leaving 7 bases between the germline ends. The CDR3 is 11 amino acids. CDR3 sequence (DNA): TGTGCCATCAGTGCCAAGGGTGAGCAGTTCTTC. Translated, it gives CAISAKGEQFF.

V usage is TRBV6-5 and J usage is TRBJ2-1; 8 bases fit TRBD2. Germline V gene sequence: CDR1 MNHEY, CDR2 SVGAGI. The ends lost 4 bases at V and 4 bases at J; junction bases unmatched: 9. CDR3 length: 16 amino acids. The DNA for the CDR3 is TGTGCCAGCAGTTCCCCGGGACTAGGAAATTACAATGAGCAGTTCTTC. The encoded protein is CASSSPGLGNYNEQFF.

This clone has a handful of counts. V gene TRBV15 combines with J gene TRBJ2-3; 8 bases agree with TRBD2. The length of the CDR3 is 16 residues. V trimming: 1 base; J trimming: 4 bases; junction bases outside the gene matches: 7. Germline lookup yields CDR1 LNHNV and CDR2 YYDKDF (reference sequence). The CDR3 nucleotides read TGTGCCACCAGCAGAGCGGGTAGCGGGGTCTCAGATACGCAGTATTTT. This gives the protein CATSRAGSGVSDTQYF.

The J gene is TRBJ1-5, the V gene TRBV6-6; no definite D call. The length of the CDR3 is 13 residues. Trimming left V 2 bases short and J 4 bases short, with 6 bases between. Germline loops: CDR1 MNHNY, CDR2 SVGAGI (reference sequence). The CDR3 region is CASSYEENQPQHF. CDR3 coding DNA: TGTGCCAGCAGTTACGAGGAGAATCAGCCCCAGCATTTT.

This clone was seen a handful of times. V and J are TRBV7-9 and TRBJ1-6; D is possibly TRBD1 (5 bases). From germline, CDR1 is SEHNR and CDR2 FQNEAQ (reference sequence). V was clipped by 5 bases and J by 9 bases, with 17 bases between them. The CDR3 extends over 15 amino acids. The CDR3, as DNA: TGTGCCAGCAGCGTCTGGGGCGATACTCGTTCACCCCTCCACTTT. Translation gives CASSVWGDTRSPLHF.

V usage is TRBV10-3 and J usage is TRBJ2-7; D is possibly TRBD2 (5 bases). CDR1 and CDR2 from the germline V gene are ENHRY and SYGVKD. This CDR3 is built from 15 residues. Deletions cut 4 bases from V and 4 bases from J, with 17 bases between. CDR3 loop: CAISVNAGNPYEQYF. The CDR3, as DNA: TGTGCCATCAGTGTAAACGCCGGGAACCCTTACGAGCAGTACTTC.

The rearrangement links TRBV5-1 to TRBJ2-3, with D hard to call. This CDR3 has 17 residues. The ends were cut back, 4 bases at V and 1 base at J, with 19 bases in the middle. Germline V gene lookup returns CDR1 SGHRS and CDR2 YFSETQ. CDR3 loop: CASSPRIDSFGTDTQYF. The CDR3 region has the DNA TGCGCCAGCAGCCCTAGAATCGACTCTTTTGGCACAGATACGCAGTATTTT.

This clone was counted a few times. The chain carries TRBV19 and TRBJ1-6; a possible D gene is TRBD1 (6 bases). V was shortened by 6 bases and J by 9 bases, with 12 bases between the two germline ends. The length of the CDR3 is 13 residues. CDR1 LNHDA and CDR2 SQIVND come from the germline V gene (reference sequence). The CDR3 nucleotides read TGTGCCAGTAGACGACAGGCCAGTTCACCCCTCCACTTT. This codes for CASRRQASSPLHF.

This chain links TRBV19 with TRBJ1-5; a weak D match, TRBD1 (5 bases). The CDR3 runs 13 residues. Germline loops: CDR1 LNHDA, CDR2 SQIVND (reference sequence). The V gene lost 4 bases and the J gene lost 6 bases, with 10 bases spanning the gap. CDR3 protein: CASSSSGTQPQHF. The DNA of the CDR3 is TGTGCCAGTAGTAGTTCAGGGACTCAGCCCCAGCATTTT.

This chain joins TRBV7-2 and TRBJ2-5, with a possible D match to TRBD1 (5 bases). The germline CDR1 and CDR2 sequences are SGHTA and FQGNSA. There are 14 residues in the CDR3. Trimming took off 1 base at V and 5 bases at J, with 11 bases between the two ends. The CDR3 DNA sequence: TGTGCCAGCAGCTTAGGGCAGGGTACCGAGACCCAGTACTTC. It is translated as CASSLGQGTETQYF.

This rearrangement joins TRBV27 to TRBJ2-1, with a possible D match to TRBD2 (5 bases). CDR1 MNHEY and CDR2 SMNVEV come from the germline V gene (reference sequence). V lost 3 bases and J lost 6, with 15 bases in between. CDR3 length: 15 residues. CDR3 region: CASSFVRARGNEQFF. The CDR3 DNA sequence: TGTGCCAGCAGTTTTGTTCGGGCCCGGGGCAATGAGCAGTTCTTC.

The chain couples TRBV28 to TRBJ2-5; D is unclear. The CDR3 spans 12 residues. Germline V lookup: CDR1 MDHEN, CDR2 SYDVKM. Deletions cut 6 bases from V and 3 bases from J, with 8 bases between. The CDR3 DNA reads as TGTGCCAGCAGCCAAAAAGAAGAGACCCAGTACTTC. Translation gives CASSQKEETQYF.

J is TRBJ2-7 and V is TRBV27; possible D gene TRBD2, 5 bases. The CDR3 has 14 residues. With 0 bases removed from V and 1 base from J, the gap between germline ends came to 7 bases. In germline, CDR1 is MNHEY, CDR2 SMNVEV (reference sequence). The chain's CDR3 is CASSLSGESYEQYF. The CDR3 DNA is TGTGCCAGCAGTTTATCGGGAGAATCCTACGAGCAGTACTTC.

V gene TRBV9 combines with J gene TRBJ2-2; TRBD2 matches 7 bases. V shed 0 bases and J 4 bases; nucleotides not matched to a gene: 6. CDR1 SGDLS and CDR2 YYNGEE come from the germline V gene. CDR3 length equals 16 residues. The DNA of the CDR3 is TGTGCCAGCAGCGTAGTTTGGCGGGAGCTCACCGGGGAGCTGTTTTTT. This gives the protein CASSVVWRELTGELFF.

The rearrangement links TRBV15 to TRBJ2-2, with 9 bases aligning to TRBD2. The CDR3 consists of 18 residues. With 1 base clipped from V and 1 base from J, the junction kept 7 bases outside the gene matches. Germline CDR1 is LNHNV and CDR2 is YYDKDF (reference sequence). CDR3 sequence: CATSRVLLAGLNTGELFF. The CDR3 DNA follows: TGTGCCACCAGCAGAGTATTGCTAGCGGGGTTGAACACCGGGGAGCTGTTTTTT.

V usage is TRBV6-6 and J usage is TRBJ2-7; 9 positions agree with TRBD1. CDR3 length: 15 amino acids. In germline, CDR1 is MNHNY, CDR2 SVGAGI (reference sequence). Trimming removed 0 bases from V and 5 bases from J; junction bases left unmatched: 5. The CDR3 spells CASSYSRDREHEQYF. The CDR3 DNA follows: TGTGCCAGCAGTTACTCGAGGGACAGGGAACACGAGCAGTACTTC.

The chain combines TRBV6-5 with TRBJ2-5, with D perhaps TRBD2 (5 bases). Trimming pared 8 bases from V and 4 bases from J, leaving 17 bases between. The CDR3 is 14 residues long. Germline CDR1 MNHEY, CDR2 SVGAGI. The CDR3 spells CASAPTRAVETQYF. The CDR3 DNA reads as TGTGCCAGCGCGCCTACTAGGGCCGTAGAGACCCAGTACTTC.